A selection of T cell receptor beta chains follows, all from one sample in a study of CD8+ T cells in alopecia areata. TCRdb's copy holds only in-frame clones and misses some; the assay was immunoSEQ multiplex PCR. This sample has 130,000 to 150,000 clones, with 80% to 90% found just once. Sequencing was performed on CD8+ T cells sorted from blood, taken at week 0. Receptors were obtained from a human donor with alopecia areata. Both conserved end residues are part of each CDR3. D genes are given only for firm matches. Some rows have no size entry. The others give once, few or many, or a class for an expanded clone.

d_call: -; v_call: TRBV28; clone_size: -; j_call: TRBJ2-7; cdr3_nt: TGTGCCAGCAGTCCTCGTTCCTCCTACGAGCAGTACTTC; cdr3_aa: CASSPRSSYEQYF
d_call: -; v_call: TRBV21-1; clone_size: -; j_call: TRBJ2-5; cdr3_nt: TGTGCCAGCAGCAAAGGGACGAGCATCCAAGAGACCCAGTACTTC; cdr3_aa: CASSKGTSIQETQYF
d_call: -; v_call: TRBV25-1; clone_size: -; j_call: TRBJ2-1; cdr3_nt: TGTGCCAGCGCACCGGGGACAAACAATGAGCAGTTCTTC; cdr3_aa: CASAPGTNNEQFF
d_call: -; v_call: TRBV5-1; clone_size: -; j_call: TRBJ2-2; cdr3_nt: TGCGCCAGCAGGGAAGAGAACACCGGGGAGCTGTTTTTT; cdr3_aa: CASREENTGELFF
d_call: TRBD2; v_call: TRBV7-2; clone_size: once; j_call: TRBJ2-5; cdr3_nt: TGTGCCAGCAGCTTTAGCGGGGGCTTGTTAGAGACCCAGTACTTC; cdr3_aa: CASSFSGGLLETQYF
d_call: TRBD2; v_call: TRBV23-1; clone_size: -; j_call: TRBJ2-3; cdr3_nt: TGCGCCAGCAGTCGTGGACGGCGGGGGTCACAGGTCACAGATACGCAGTATTTT; cdr3_aa: CASSRGRRGSQVTDTQYF
d_call: TRBD1; v_call: TRBV19; clone_size: -; j_call: TRBJ1-1; cdr3_nt: TGTGCCAGTAGTATAGTATCGACAGGGGTCACTGAAGCTTTCTTT; cdr3_aa: CASSIVSTGVTEAFF
d_call: -; v_call: TRBV29-1; clone_size: once; j_call: TRBJ2-1; cdr3_nt: TGCAGCGTTGAAGGAGGAAACTCCTACAATGAGCAGTTCTTC; cdr3_aa: CSVEGGNSYNEQFF
d_call: TRBD2; v_call: TRBV11-2; clone_size: -; j_call: TRBJ2-1; cdr3_nt: TGTGCCAGCAGCCCAGAGGGTGCGGGAGGCCTCCCCTACAATGAGCAGTTCTTC; cdr3_aa: CASSPEGAGGLPYNEQFF
d_call: -; v_call: TRBV5-1; clone_size: -; j_call: TRBJ2-1; cdr3_nt: TGCGCCAGCAGCCTTTCGGACACCTCCTACGTCTACAATGAGCAGTTCTTC; cdr3_aa: CASSLSDTSYVYNEQFF
d_call: -; v_call: TRBV11-3; clone_size: -; j_call: TRBJ2-3; cdr3_nt: TGTGCCAGCAGCTTTTCCTCCACAGATACGCAGTATTTT; cdr3_aa: CASSFSSTDTQYF
d_call: -; v_call: TRBV10-3; clone_size: once; j_call: TRBJ2-3; cdr3_nt: TGTGCCATCAGTGAGTCGATATGGACAGATACGCAGTATTTT; cdr3_aa: CAISESIWTDTQYF
d_call: -; v_call: TRBV14; clone_size: once; j_call: TRBJ1-1; cdr3_nt: TGTGCCAGCAGCCAAGAGGGGGTTCCCCCTGAAGCTTTCTTT; cdr3_aa: CASSQEGVPPEAFF
d_call: TRBD2; v_call: TRBV29-1; clone_size: -; j_call: TRBJ2-1; cdr3_nt: TGCAGCGTAGGGGGGTTGTCTAGCGGGAGTTTCGATGAGCAGTTCTTC; cdr3_aa: CSVGGLSSGSFDEQFF
d_call: -; v_call: TRBV7-6; clone_size: once; j_call: TRBJ2-3; cdr3_nt: TGTGCCAGCAGCCCTAAGATTCAGGGTCGGGCCTCGATAGATACGCAGTATTTT; cdr3_aa: CASSPKIQGRASIDTQYF
d_call: -; v_call: TRBV29-1; clone_size: few; j_call: TRBJ1-2; cdr3_nt: TGCAGCGTTGAACCAGGGGACTATGGCTACACCTTC; cdr3_aa: CSVEPGDYGYTF
d_call: -; v_call: TRBV27; clone_size: -; j_call: TRBJ2-7; cdr3_nt: TGTGCCAGCAGTTTAGCTTATGGGATCTACTACGAGCAGTACTTC; cdr3_aa: CASSLAYGIYYEQYF
d_call: -; v_call: TRBV30; clone_size: -; j_call: TRBJ1-1; cdr3_nt: TGTGCCTGGAGTACCCTACAAGAGAACACTGAAGCTTTCTTT; cdr3_aa: CAWSTLQENTEAFF
d_call: TRBD1; v_call: TRBV2; clone_size: once; j_call: TRBJ2-1; cdr3_nt: TGTGCCAGCAGTGGCAGGGGGATCGGGAACAATGAGCAGTTCTTC; cdr3_aa: CASSGRGIGNNEQFF
d_call: TRBD1; v_call: TRBV14; clone_size: -; j_call: TRBJ2-3; cdr3_nt: TGTGCCAGCAGCCAAATGACAGGGCCAGATACGCAGTATTTT; cdr3_aa: CASSQMTGPDTQYF
d_call: -; v_call: TRBV27; clone_size: -; j_call: TRBJ2-1; cdr3_nt: TGTGCCAGCAGTTTAATCAGCTCCTACAATGAGCAGTTCTTC; cdr3_aa: CASSLISSYNEQFF
d_call: TRBD1; v_call: TRBV5-1; clone_size: -; j_call: TRBJ1-1; cdr3_nt: TGCGCCAGCAGCTCCATCTTGCCGGGACAGGGGATGAACACTGAAGCTTTCTTT; cdr3_aa: CASSSILPGQGMNTEAFF
d_call: -; v_call: TRBV5-4; clone_size: once; j_call: TRBJ2-3; cdr3_nt: TGTGCCAGCAGCTTTACCGGGGATGGTACAGATACGCAGTATTTT; cdr3_aa: CASSFTGDGTDTQYF
d_call: -; v_call: TRBV7-9; clone_size: -; j_call: TRBJ2-1; cdr3_nt: TGTGCCAGCAGCTTCCGTGAGCAGTTCTTC; cdr3_aa: CASSFREQFF
d_call: -; v_call: TRBV2; clone_size: -; j_call: TRBJ2-2; cdr3_nt: TGTGCCAGCACGGGGACCCTGAACACCGGGGAGCTGTTTTTT; cdr3_aa: CASTGTLNTGELFF
d_call: TRBD1; v_call: TRBV2; clone_size: -; j_call: TRBJ1-6; cdr3_nt: TGTGCCAGCACCGAGACCCGGACAGGGAGGAATTCACCCCTCCACTTT; cdr3_aa: CASTETRTGRNSPLHF
d_call: -; v_call: TRBV5-6; clone_size: -; j_call: TRBJ2-1; cdr3_nt: TGTGCCAGCAGCTTGGATGCCGGGGGGCGGGTCTACAATGAGCAGTTCTTC; cdr3_aa: CASSLDAGGRVYNEQFF
d_call: -; v_call: TRBV7-9; clone_size: -; j_call: TRBJ2-2; cdr3_nt: TGTGCCAGCAGCCCAGTTGGGGGGCGGAGGACCGGGGAGCTGTTTTTT; cdr3_aa: CASSPVGGRRTGELFF
d_call: -; v_call: TRBV5-1; clone_size: -; j_call: TRBJ1-3; cdr3_nt: TGCGCCAGCAGCTTGGACTGGGACGCAACTGGAAACACCATATATTTT; cdr3_aa: CASSLDWDATGNTIYF
d_call: -; v_call: TRBV7-9; clone_size: once; j_call: TRBJ2-3; cdr3_nt: TGTGCCAGCGAAGGCGGAAGTCTCACAGATACGCAGTATTTT; cdr3_aa: CASEGGSLTDTQYF
d_call: -; v_call: TRBV25-1; clone_size: -; j_call: TRBJ2-2; cdr3_nt: TGTGCCAGCAGTGAATATCAAGGCGGGGAGCTGTTTTTT; cdr3_aa: CASSEYQGGELFF
d_call: -; v_call: TRBV19; clone_size: -; j_call: TRBJ2-3; cdr3_nt: TGTGCCAGTAGTATTCGCGGGGATTTCACAGATACGCAGTATTTT; cdr3_aa: CASSIRGDFTDTQYF
d_call: -; v_call: TRBV11-3; clone_size: -; j_call: TRBJ2-7; cdr3_nt: TGTGCCAGCAGCCCACCGTCATCCTACGAGCAGTACTTC; cdr3_aa: CASSPPSSYEQYF
d_call: TRBD1; v_call: TRBV7-9; clone_size: few; j_call: TRBJ2-7; cdr3_nt: TGTGCCAGCAGCCCAGGGACAGGGGGCTACGAGCAGTACTTC; cdr3_aa: CASSPGTGGYEQYF
d_call: -; v_call: TRBV27; clone_size: -; j_call: TRBJ2-7; cdr3_nt: TGTGCCAGCTCAACCTCCCAGGGTTCCTACGAGCAGTACTTC; cdr3_aa: CASSTSQGSYEQYF
d_call: -; v_call: TRBV2; clone_size: -; j_call: TRBJ1-2; cdr3_nt: TGTGCCAGCATCCAGGAAGACAGCTATACTAACTATGGCTACACCTTC; cdr3_aa: CASIQEDSYTNYGYTF